A single sample is the source of the 26 T cell receptor beta chains below, sequenced in a study of CD8+CD57+ T cells in acquired aplastic anemia. Using genomic DNA as the template, TCR beta VDJ and CDR3 profiling was carried out. Each CDR3 protein gets one entry after TCRdb re-called the reads with MiXCR. The profile covers fewer than 45,000 distinct CDR3 sequences, with around three quarters appearing a single time and 20% to 25% taken by the ten largest. Sequencing input: sorted CD4+, CD8+, or CD8+CD57+ T cells (not recorded which) from PBMCs. These TCRs come from a human donor in good health, serving as a control.

The V and J genes are TRBV7-9 and TRBJ2-7; TRBD2 might be the D (7 bases). Trimming pared 4 bases from V and 3 bases from J, leaving 13 bases between. The CDR3 spans 14 residues. Germline CDR1 and CDR2: SEHNR and FQNEAQ (reference sequence). The CDR3 nucleotides are TGTGCCAGCAGCTCGACAGGACTAGTCTACGAGCAGTACTTC. Its protein product is CASSSTGLVYEQYF.

V and J are TRBV29-1 and TRBJ2-3; D may be TRBD1 (6 bases). V lost 7 bases, J lost 2 bases, and 13 bases lay in between. Germline CDR1 is SQVTM and CDR2 is ANQGSEA. CDR3 length: 13 amino acids. CDR3 sequence reads: CSAQGFVTDTQYF. Here the CDR3 DNA reads TGCAGCGCACAGGGTTTCGTCACAGATACGCAGTATTTT.

This clonotype was detected only a few times. The gene calls are TRBV9 and TRBJ2-7; TRBD1 matches at 8 bases. This CDR3 is 14 amino acids long. V shed 3 bases, J shed 1 base, and the junction held 3 bases outside the gene matches. CDR1 and CDR2 from the germline V gene are SGDLS and YYNGEE. The CDR3 DNA reads as TGTGCCAGCAGCGGTGGACAGGGATCCTACGAGCAGTACTTC. Protein sequence: CASSGGQGSYEQYF.

The CDR3 DNA is TGTGCCACCAGTGACGAGAGCGGGGTCAATGAGCAGTTCTTC. Translating gives CATSDESGVNEQFF. This chain joins TRBV24-1 and TRBJ2-1, with 7 nucleotides matching TRBD2. The CDR3 consists of 14 residues. V gave up 4 bases and J gave up 6 bases; unmatched junction bases: 5. The germline V gene encodes CDR1 KGHDR and CDR2 SFDVKD.

This clonotype was picked up a small number of times. The V call is TRBV29-1, the J call TRBJ2-7; 10 bases are a match to TRBD1. Germline CDR1 SQVTM, CDR2 ANQGSEA. The CDR3 length is 13 residues. Unmatched junction bases numbered 7, after V lost 5 bases and J lost 6 bases. CDR3 protein: CSVYRDRGTEQYF. CDR3 sequence (DNA): TGCAGCGTTTACCGGGACAGGGGAACCGAGCAGTACTTC.

This chain connects TRBV20-1 to TRBJ2-1; D is unresolved. The germline V and J ends were trimmed by 3 bases and 4 bases, with 10 bases remaining between them. Germline V gene sequence: CDR1 DFQATT, CDR2 SNEGSKA (reference sequence). The CDR3 extends over 13 amino acids. CDR3 residues: CSARAYRYNEQFF. The CDR3 DNA follows: TGCAGTGCTAGGGCTTACCGTTACAATGAGCAGTTCTTC.

By share, this clonotype ranks as large. The V call is TRBV29-1, the J call TRBJ2-7, with a possible D match to TRBD2 (6 bases). Germline assignment: CDR1 SQVTM and CDR2 ANQGSEA. Trimming left V 7 bases short and J 6 bases short, with 25 bases between. CDR3 size: 15 residues. This CDR3 is CSARPGLQGTSEQYF. The CDR3 bases are TGCAGCGCTCGACCGGGACTCCAAGGAACATCCGAGCAGTACTTC.

This chain uses TRBV2 with TRBJ2-5, with D hard to call. The V end lost 9 bases, the J end lost 5 bases, and 13 bases lay between the germline ends. CDR1 and CDR2 from the germline V gene are SNHLY and FYNNEI. The CDR3 spans 12 residues. The DNA for the CDR3 is TGTGCCAGTGGTCCGGGTAGGGAGACCCAGTACTTC. Its protein product is CASGPGRETQYF.

The chain carries TRBV2 and TRBJ1-1; D might be TRBD1 (6 bases). CDR1 is SNHLY, CDR2 FYNNEI, per germline. This CDR3 is built from 14 residues. Between the trimmed V and J ends, which lost 6 bases and 0 bases, there was a span of 11 bases. The CDR3 sequence is CASRGQGMNTEAFF. The CDR3 coding sequence is TGTGCCAGCAGAGGGCAGGGGATGAACACTGAAGCTTTCTTT.

The chain combines TRBV20-1 with TRBJ1-5; 10 bases agree with TRBD1. V trimming: 3 bases; J trimming: 6 bases; junction bases outside the gene matches: 5. The CDR3 length is 14 residues. Germline CDR1 reads DFQATT; CDR2 reads SNEGSKA (reference sequence). DNA of the CDR3: TGCAGTGCTAGCGACAGGGGGCCAAGTCAGCCCCAGCATTTT. Translation: CSASDRGPSQPQHF.

The chain is built from TRBV24-1 and TRBJ2-5; 11 bases agree with TRBD2. The V and J ends lost 4 bases and 0 bases, in that order; junction bases with no gene match: 6. The CDR3 sequence is 17 residues long. The germline V gene encodes CDR1 KGHDR and CDR2 SFDVKD. The CDR3 DNA reads TGTGCCACCAGTGACCCCTTAGCGGGAGGGTACCAAGAGACCCAGTACTTC. It is translated as CATSDPLAGGYQETQYF.

By share of the sample, this clonotype is large (0.1 to 1%). The V call is TRBV2, the J call TRBJ1-2; D is undetermined. CDR3 length: 14 residues. V dropped 8 bases and J dropped 4 bases, with 17 bases sitting between them. Germline V CDR1 and CDR2: SNHLY, FYNNEI. CDR3 residues: CASFRESLLYGYTF. DNA for the CDR3: TGTGCCAGCTTTCGGGAATCCCTGCTCTATGGCTACACCTTC.

V usage is TRBV19 and J usage is TRBJ2-2; 9 bases are a match to TRBD2. This CDR3 is built from 18 residues. V lost 3 bases and J lost 2; bases outside the gene matches: 10. The V gene's germline CDR1 is LNHDA and CDR2 SQIVND (reference sequence). The CDR3 nucleotides are TGTGCCAGTAGTATTAGCGGGGGAGCCAACCTTAACACCGGGGAGCTGTTTTTT. This gives the protein CASSISGGANLNTGELFF.

This rearrangement joins TRBV2 to TRBJ1-2, with D perhaps TRBD1 (6 bases). Trimming pared 3 bases from V and 9 bases from J, leaving 11 bases between. Germline CDR1 is SNHLY and CDR2 is FYNNEI. The CDR3 length is 12 residues. CDR3 sequence (DNA): TGTGCCAGCAGTGAGGAACAGGGAAGCTACACCTTC. The encoded protein is CASSEEQGSYTF.

This clonotype showed up just a few times. CDR3 in amino acids: CASSPPLAVGGYTF. The CDR3 DNA sequence: TGTGCCAGCAGTCCCCCCCTCGCAGTGGGTGGCTACACCTTC. This chain joins TRBV25-1 and TRBJ1-2, with D hard to call. Between the trimmed V and J ends, which lost 5 bases and 7 bases, there was a span of 17 bases. Germline values: CDR1 MGHDK, CDR2 SYGVNS. The CDR3 is 14 amino acids.

This clonotype was seen a few times. This rearrangement joins TRBV7-8 to TRBJ1-5, with unresolved D. Germline CDR1 reads SGHVS; CDR2 reads FQNEAQ. CDR3 length: 12 residues. V was clipped by 0 bases and J by 6 bases, with 3 bases between them. DNA for the CDR3: TGTGCCAGCAGCTTAGCTGGTCAGCCCCAGCATTTT. Encoded protein: CASSLAGQPQHF.

This clonotype came up once. The chain couples TRBV7-2 to TRBJ2-2; no clear D. Deletions cut 6 bases from V and 7 bases from J, with 9 bases between. There are 12 residues in the CDR3. Per germline, CDR1 SGHTA and CDR2 FQGNSA. CDR3 sequence (DNA): TGTGCCAGCAGTTTTTCAAGCGGGGAGCTGTTTTTT. Protein: CASSFSSGELFF. Full variable domain (outside the CDR3, taken from reference TRBV7-2 and TRBJ2-2): GAGVSQSPSNKVTEKGKDVELRCDPISGHTALYWYRQSLGQGLEFLIYFQGNSAPDKSGLPSDRFSAERTGGSVSTLTIQRTQQEDSAVYLCASSFSSGELFFGEGSRLTVL.

Only one count was recorded for this clonotype. The chain employs TRBV19 and TRBJ2-2, with TRBD2 identical over 10 bases. CDR1 is LNHDA and CDR2 is SQIVND in the germline V gene (reference sequence). The CDR3 contains 14 residues. V lost 8 bases to trimming and J lost 4 bases; unmatched junction nucleotides: 4. The CDR3 is CASEERGGTGELFF. Written as DNA, the CDR3 is TGTGCCAGTGAGGAGCGGGGGGGCACCGGGGAGCTGTTTTTT. Complete variable domain (other parts from reference TRBV19 and TRBJ2-2): DGGITQSPKYLFRKEGQNVTLSCEQNLNHDAMYWYRQDPGQGLRLIYYSQIVNDFQKGDIAEGYSVSREKKESFPLTVTSAQKNPTAFYLCASEERGGTGELFFGEGSRLTVL.

The chain is built from TRBV7-2 and TRBJ2-1; D unclear. The V gene lost 2 bases and the J gene lost 7 bases, with 9 bases spanning the gap. There are 13 residues in the CDR3. The germline CDR1 and CDR2 sequences are SGHTA and FQGNSA. The CDR3 here is CASSLSSLNEQFF. CDR3 in DNA: TGTGCCAGCAGCTTAAGTAGCTTGAATGAGCAGTTCTTC.

This chain links TRBV20-1 with TRBJ2-1; 10 nucleotides agree with TRBD2. The CDR3 extends over 15 amino acids. Germline V gene data show CDR1 as DFQATT and CDR2 as SNEGSKA (reference sequence). The V segment lost 6 bases and the J segment 8 bases; nucleotides outside the gene matches: 13. CDR3 region: CSARTSGGAGDEQFF. In DNA, the CDR3 is TGCAGTGCCCGGACGAGCGGGGGGGCCGGGGATGAGCAGTTCTTC.

In the case of this clonotype: An end of the junction differs from the germline gene, which may be a read error. This chain uses TRBV29-1 with TRBJ2-7; either TRBD1 or TRBD2 may fit D (5 bases each). CDR3 length equals 16 residues. Germline CDR1 reads SQVTM; CDR2 reads ANQGSEA. The CDR3 loop is CSVVGDSQIEGYAQYF. DNA for the CDR3: TGCAGCGTTGTAGGTGACAGCCAGATTGAGGGCTACGCGCAGTACTTC.

The rearrangement uses TRBV20-1 and TRBJ2-7; no reliable D call. V lost 0 bases, J lost 2 bases, and 11 bases lay in between. This CDR3 region has 14 residues. Germline CDR1 reads DFQATT; CDR2 reads SNEGSKA (reference sequence). The CDR3 nucleotides are TGCAGTGCTAGAGATATTGCCCGAACCTACGAGCAGTACTTC. This sequence encodes CSARDIARTYEQYF.

The chain carries TRBV15 and TRBJ2-7; D perhaps matches TRBD2 (5 bases). CDR1 and CDR2 from the germline V gene are LNHNV and YYDKDF (reference sequence). The length of the CDR3 is 15 residues. Trimming cost V 0 bases and J 5 bases, with 14 bases left between them. This chain's CDR3 is CATSRELEGSNEQYF. CDR3 bases: TGTGCCACCAGCAGAGAGTTGGAAGGGAGCAACGAGCAGTACTTC.

The CDR3 nucleotides are TGTGCCAGTAGGGCGAGCGGGACAACTAACTATGGCTACACCTTC. This codes for CASRASGTTNYGYTF. The chain links TRBV19 to TRBJ1-2, with a tentative D call TRBD1 (6 bases). V lost 6 bases to trimming and J lost 0 bases, with 14 bases between them. The germline V gene has CDR1 LNHDA and CDR2 SQIVND (reference sequence). This CDR3 has 15 amino acids.

The CDR3 nucleotides are TGTGCCAGCAGTCGAAGTGGCAACCCCCACGAGCAGTACTTC. Residues: CASSRSGNPHEQYF. The chain uses TRBV12-3 or TRBV12-4 and TRBJ2-7, with D unclear. V was shortened by 5 bases and J by 5 bases, with 16 bases between the two germline ends. This CDR3 is built from 14 residues.

The chain employs TRBV19 and TRBJ1-2; weak D call: TRBD1 (6 bases). Germline CDR1 and CDR2: LNHDA and SQIVND (reference sequence). The CDR3 length is 18 residues. V shed 2 bases and J shed 2 bases, with 21 bases lying between them. For the CDR3, the DNA is TGTGCCAGTAGTATAAGGTTCCCACGTAGGGACAAAAACTATGGCTACACCTTC. Translation: CASSIRFPRRDKNYGYTF.